This T cell receptor (beta chain) was captured by sequencing in a study of Graves' ophthalmopathy and Graves' hyperthyroidism. This clonotype showed up many times. The CDR3 extends over 17 amino acids. Germline V lookup: CDR1 LNHDA, CDR2 SQIVND (reference sequence). With 4 bases clipped from V and 0 bases from J, the junction kept 10 bases outside the gene matches. For repertoire sequencing, the TCR beta CDR3 regions were amplified from RNA transcripts. HTBI-primed RT-PCR formed the first round, and a multiplex PCR formed the second. MiXCR, run by TCRdb on the multiplex PCR reads, gives a single entry per CDR3 protein. The sample holds roughly 380,000 distinct CDR3 sequences, about 16% seen once.

The rearrangement uses TRBV19 and TRBJ2-7; TRBD1 agrees at 9 bases. The sample was peripheral blood. The source is a woman between 18 and 29 years old with stable Graves' hyperthyroidism. CDR3 sequence reads: CASSRGTGGESSYEQYF. For the CDR3, the DNA is TGTGCCAGTAGTAGAGGAACAGGGGGCGAAAGCTCCTACGAGCAGTACTTC.